Listed below are T cell receptor beta chains from one sample, sequenced in a study of blood T cell repertoires in COVID-19. Sequencing used immunoSEQ multiplex PCR; TCRdb keeps in-frame clones, though not all of them. The sample has about 120,000 clones, roughly 80% seen once; the top ten hold 9% to 13%. Sequenced: peripheral blood. The origin of the receptors is a human donor in a cohort sampled during active COVID-19. CDR3s include the opening cysteine and the closing phenylalanine or tryptophan. The D gene is left open where the match is weak. Clone size is not always given. Where it is, it says once, few, many or a class for expanded clones.

>.|TRBJ1-3|TRBV6-2/TRBV6-3|.
TGTGCCAGCAGTTCTCCGTTCCTCTCTGGAAACACCATATATTTT
CASSSPFLSGNTIYF
>.|TRBJ1-1|TRBV6-5|.
TGTGCCAGCAGTCGGACAGACATGAACACTGAAGCTTTCTTT
CASSRTDMNTEAFF
>TRBD1|TRBJ2-1|TRBV4-1|.
TGCGCCAGCAGCCAAGGGGGGATCCGGGACAGCTCCTACAATGAGCAGTTCTTC
CASSQGGIRDSSYNEQFF
>TRBD1|TRBJ1-2|TRBV6-5|.
TGTGCCAGCAGCAGAAAGGACAGGGCAGACTATGGCTACACCTTC
CASSRKDRADYGYTF
>.|TRBJ1-1|TRBV6-1|.
TGTGCCAGCAGTGAAACGGGTAGGACTGAAGCTTTCTTT
CASSETGRTEAFF
>TRBD2|TRBJ2-3|TRBV6-1|.
TGTGCCAGCAGTGAGGCTAGCGGGCCCACAGATACGCAGTATTTT
CASSEASGPTDTQYF
>.|TRBJ2-5|TRBV7-2|.
TGTGCCAGCAGCTTCGTCCCAGGGGATACAGAGACCCAGTACTTC
CASSFVPGDTETQYF
>TRBD2|TRBJ2-3|TRBV6-5|.
TGTGCCAGCAGTACGACTAGCGGGGGCACAGATACGCAGTATTTT
CASSTTSGGTDTQYF
>TRBD1|TRBJ1-1|TRBV11-2|few
TGTGCCAGCAGCTTAGGGGACAGGGTCGCTGAAGCTTTCTTT
CASSLGDRVAEAFF
>TRBD2|TRBJ2-1|TRBV9|.
TGTGCCAGCAGCGTAGCTGGCGGGGGGTCCTACAATGAGCAGTTCTTC
CASSVAGGGSYNEQFF
>TRBD1|TRBJ2-2|TRBV9|.
TGTGCCAGCAGCGCTAGACAGGGGGGAACCGGGGAGCTGTTTTTT
CASSARQGGTGELFF
>TRBD1|TRBJ1-2|TRBV28|.
TGTGCCAGCAGTTTACTCTCAGGGGACAGCTATGGCTACACCTTC
CASSLLSGDSYGYTF
>.|TRBJ1-1|TRBV28|.
TGTGCCAGCAGTTTTTTACAGCTGAACACTGAAGCTTTCTTT
CASSFLQLNTEAFF
>TRBD1|TRBJ1-5|TRBV19|.
TGTGCCAGTAGTACCGACCTCACAGGGGGGAGAAATCAGCCCCAGCATTTT
CASSTDLTGGRNQPQHF
>.|TRBJ2-5|TRBV4-2|.
TGTGCCAGCAGCCAAGATCAGGGCAGAGAGACCCAGTACTTC
CASSQDQGRETQYF
>.|TRBJ2-3|TRBV7-2|.
TGTGCCAGCAGCTTAGAGGGGGTAGATACGCAGTATTTT
CASSLEGVDTQYF
>.|TRBJ2-3|TRBV7-9|.
TGTGCCAGCAGCCATATTGACAGTAGCACAGATACGCAGTATTTT
CASSHIDSSTDTQYF
>TRBD1|TRBJ1-6|TRBV5-1|many
TGCGCCAGCAGCTTGGGATGGGACAGGGGCACCAGCTCCTATAATTCACCCCTCCACTTT
CASSLGWDRGTSSYNSPLHF
>TRBD1|TRBJ1-2|TRBV5-1|.
TGCGCCAGCAGCTTGGAAGGGGGCGATGGCTACACCTTC
CASSLEGGDGYTF
>TRBD1|TRBJ2-5|TRBV19|.
TGTGCCAGTCGACAGGGAGAACCTCAAGAGACCCAGTACTTC
CASRQGEPQETQYF
>TRBD2|TRBJ2-3|TRBV2|.
TGTGCCAGCAGTGAAGCGCCGATAGCGGGAGATACGCAGTATTTT
CASSEAPIAGDTQYF
>.|TRBJ1-1|TRBV10-3|.
TGTGCCATCACCACAGGCGTCGTGAACACTGAAGCTTTCTTT
CAITTGVVNTEAFF
>.|TRBJ2-3|TRBV2|.
TGTGCCAGCAAGCACTACAGGGAGGATACGCAGTATTTT
CASKHYREDTQYF
>TRBD1|TRBJ2-1|TRBV3-1/TRBV3-2|.
TGTGCCAGCAGCCTCCACCACGGGACAGGGAGCTCCTACAATGAGCAGTTCTTC
CASSLHHGTGSSYNEQFF
>TRBD1|TRBJ1-2|TRBV28|once
TGTGCCAGCAGTAGTTCGGACAGGGTCCCTGGCTACACCTTC
CASSSSDRVPGYTF
>.|TRBJ1-2|TRBV15|.
TGTGCCACCAGCAGAGATCTAGTGAACACGTACTATGGCTACACCTTC
CATSRDLVNTYYGYTF
>TRBD2|TRBJ2-3|TRBV9|.
TGTGCCAGCAGCGTAGTTTCGGGGGGGCCCACAGATACGCAGTATTTT
CASSVVSGGPTDTQYF
>TRBD2|TRBJ2-5|TRBV5-1|.
TGCGCCAGCAGCTTGTTGGCGGGGGGGCGAGGAGAGACCCAGTACTTC
CASSLLAGGRGETQYF
>.|TRBJ1-1|TRBV7-9|.
TGTGCCAGCAGCTTCGGAGGGGACACTGAAGCTTTCTTT
CASSFGGDTEAFF
>.|TRBJ2-4|TRBV5-1|.
TGCGCCAGCAGTCCTGACAGGGCCAAAAACATTCAGTACTTC
CASSPDRAKNIQYF
>TRBD1|TRBJ1-5|TRBV7-2|.
TGTGCCAGCAGTTTCGGGGGACAGCCTAATCAGCCCCAGCATTTT
CASSFGGQPNQPQHF
>.|TRBJ2-6|TRBV18|.
TGTGCCAGCTCAGACACCTCTGGGGCCAACGTCCTGACTTTC
CASSDTSGANVLTF
>.|TRBJ1-6|TRBV27|few
TGTGCCAGCAGTTTGAGGGATAATTCACCCCTCCACTTT
CASSLRDNSPLHF
>TRBD2|TRBJ2-3|TRBV5-6|.
TGTGCCAGCAGCCGAGTCGAAACGGGGGGGCCACATACGCAGTATTTT
CASSRVETGGPHTQYF
>TRBD1|TRBJ2-3|TRBV18|.
TGTGCCAGCTCACCACCGGCCGCAGGGGGCGCAGATACGCAGTATTTT
CASSPPAAGGADTQYF
>TRBD2|TRBJ2-1|TRBV9|.
TGTGCCAGCAGCGAACTAGCGGGGGTCTACAATGAGCAGTTCTTC
CASSELAGVYNEQFF
>TRBD1|TRBJ2-1|TRBV5-1|.
TGCGCCAGCAGCTTGGCTGGACAGGGGACGAATGAGCAGTTCTTC
CASSLAGQGTNEQFF
>TRBD1|TRBJ2-3|TRBV9|.
TGTGCCAGCAGCTTACAGGGGACCGGAACAGATACGCAGTATTTT
CASSLQGTGTDTQYF
>.|TRBJ2-2|TRBV28|.
TGTGCCAGCAGTCCCACAGGGACCGGGGAGCTGTTTTTT
CASSPTGTGELFF
>.|TRBJ2-1|TRBV5-8|.
TGTGCCAGCAGCTTGGCAGGGTACAGAAACAATGAGCAGTTCTTC
CASSLAGYRNNEQFF
>.|TRBJ1-5|TRBV21-1|.
TGTGCCAGCAGCCCCCGCACTTGGCGGGGTTCAGAACCCCAGCATTTT
CASSPRTWRGSEPQHF
>.|TRBJ2-7|TRBV7-9|once
TGTGCCAGCAGCTTATCCGGGTGGGAGCAGTACTTC
CASSLSGWEQYF